The 2 T cell receptor beta chains presented below share a single source sample, sequenced in a study of metastatic and nonmetastatic thyroid tumors. TCRdb re-processed the PCR reads through MiXCR. The sample carries 45,000 to 65,000 clones, about 15% recorded once. Prior to thyroid surgery, none of the patients had received any treatment. Input material: blood. The source of these receptors is a female donor with papillary thyroid cancer or a benign thyroid nodule (not recorded which). Some clones in this sample may be carry-over from other donors' samples.

This sequence joins TRBV6-1 and TRBJ2-5; no reliable D call. In germline, CDR1 is MNHNS, CDR2 SASEGT. The V gene lost 6 bases and the J gene lost 1 base, with 6 bases spanning the gap. This CDR3 is 12 amino acids long. For the CDR3, the DNA is TGTGCCAGCAGACAGAGCCAAGAGACCCAGTACTTC. Its protein is CASRQSQETQYF.

This clone was seen at least ten times. The rearrangement uses TRBV20-1 and TRBJ2-7; 9 nucleotides align to TRBD2. CDR3 length: 14 amino acids. The junction had 1 base not matched to a gene; V was cut back by 1 base and J by 0 bases. Germline V CDR1 and CDR2: DFQATT, SNEGSKA (reference sequence). CDR3 nucleotides: TGCAGTGCTAGAGGACTAGCGGCCTCCTACGAGCAGTACTTC. It yields the protein CSARGLAASYEQYF.